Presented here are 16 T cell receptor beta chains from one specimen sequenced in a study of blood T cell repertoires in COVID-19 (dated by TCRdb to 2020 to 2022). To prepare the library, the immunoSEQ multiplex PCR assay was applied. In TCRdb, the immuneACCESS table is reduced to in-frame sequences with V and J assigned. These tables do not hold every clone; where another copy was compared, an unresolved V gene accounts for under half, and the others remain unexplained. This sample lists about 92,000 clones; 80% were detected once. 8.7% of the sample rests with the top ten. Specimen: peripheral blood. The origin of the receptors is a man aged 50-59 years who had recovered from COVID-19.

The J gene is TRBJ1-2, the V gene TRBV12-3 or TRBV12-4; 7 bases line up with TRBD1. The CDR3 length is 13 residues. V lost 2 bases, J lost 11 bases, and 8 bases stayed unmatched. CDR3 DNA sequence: TGTGCCAGCAGTTTATCGGAAGGGGGCGGATACACCTTC. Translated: CASSLSEGGGYTF.

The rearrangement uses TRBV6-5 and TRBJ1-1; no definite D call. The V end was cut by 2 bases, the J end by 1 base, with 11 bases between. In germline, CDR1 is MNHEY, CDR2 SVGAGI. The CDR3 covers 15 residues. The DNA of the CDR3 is TGTGCCAGCAGTTACGCCCTGGCGGGGAACACTGAAGCTTTCTTT. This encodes CASSYALAGNTEAFF.

CDR3 nucleotide sequence: TGTGCCAGCAGGTTCGCGGGGAACAATCAGCCCCAGCATTTT. Translating it yields CASRFAGNNQPQHF. V is TRBV27 and J is TRBJ1-5; D is unclear. The CDR3 is 14 residues long. Trimming removed 6 bases at V and 3 bases at J, with 12 bases between. Germline V gives CDR1 MNHEY, CDR2 SMNVEV (reference sequence).

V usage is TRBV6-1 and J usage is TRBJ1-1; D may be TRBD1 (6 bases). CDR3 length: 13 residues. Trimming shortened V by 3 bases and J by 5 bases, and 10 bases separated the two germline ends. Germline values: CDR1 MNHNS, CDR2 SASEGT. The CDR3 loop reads CASSDRGLTEAFF. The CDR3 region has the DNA TGTGCCAGCAGTGACAGGGGTTTGACTGAAGCTTTCTTT.

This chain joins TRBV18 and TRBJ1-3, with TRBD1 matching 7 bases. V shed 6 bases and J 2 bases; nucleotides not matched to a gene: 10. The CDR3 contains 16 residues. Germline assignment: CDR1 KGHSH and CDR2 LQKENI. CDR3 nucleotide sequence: TGTGCCAGCTCCCAGGTGAAGGGGGCTGCTGGAAACACCATATATTTT. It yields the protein CASSQVKGAAGNTIYF.

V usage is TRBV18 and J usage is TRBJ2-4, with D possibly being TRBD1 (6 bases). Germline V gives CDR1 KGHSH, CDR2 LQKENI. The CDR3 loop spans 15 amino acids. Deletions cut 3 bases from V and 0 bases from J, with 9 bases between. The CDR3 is CASSPATGAKNIQYF. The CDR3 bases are TGTGCCAGCTCACCCGCGACAGGAGCCAAAAACATTCAGTACTTC.

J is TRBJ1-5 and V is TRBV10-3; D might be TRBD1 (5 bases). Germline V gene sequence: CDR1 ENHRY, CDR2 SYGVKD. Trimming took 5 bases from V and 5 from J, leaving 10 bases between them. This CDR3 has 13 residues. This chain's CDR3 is CAISPGIYQPQHF. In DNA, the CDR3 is TGTGCCATCAGTCCAGGGATATATCAGCCCCAGCATTTT.

CDR3 loop: CASTREDRGLYEQYF. The CDR3 nucleotides are TGTGCCAGCACGAGAGAGGACAGGGGACTCTACGAGCAGTACTTC. V and J are TRBV2 and TRBJ2-7, with 9 bases that match TRBD1. V was pared by 7 bases and J by 3 bases, with 10 bases of the junction left unmatched. The CDR3 contains 15 residues. Germline CDR1 SNHLY, CDR2 FYNNEI.

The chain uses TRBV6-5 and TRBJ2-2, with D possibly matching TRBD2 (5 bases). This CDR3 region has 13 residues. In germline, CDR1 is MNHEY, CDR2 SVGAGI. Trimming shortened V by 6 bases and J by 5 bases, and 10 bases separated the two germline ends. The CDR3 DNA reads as TGTGCCAGCAGGCGGGCCGGTACCGGGGAGCTGTTTTTT. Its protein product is CASRRAGTGELFF.

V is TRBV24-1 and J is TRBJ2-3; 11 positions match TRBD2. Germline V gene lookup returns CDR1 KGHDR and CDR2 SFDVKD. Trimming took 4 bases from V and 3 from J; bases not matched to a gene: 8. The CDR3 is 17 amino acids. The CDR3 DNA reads TGTGCCACCAGTGACTCTGTTGCTAGCGGGAGGACAGATACGCAGTATTTT. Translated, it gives CATSDSVASGRTDTQYF.

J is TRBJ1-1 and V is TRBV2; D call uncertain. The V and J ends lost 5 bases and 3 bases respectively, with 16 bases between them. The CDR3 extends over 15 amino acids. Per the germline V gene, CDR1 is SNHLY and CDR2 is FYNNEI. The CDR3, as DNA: TGTGCCAGCAGTAAAGACACAACAGTCGACACTGAAGCTTTCTTT. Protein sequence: CASSKDTTVDTEAFF.

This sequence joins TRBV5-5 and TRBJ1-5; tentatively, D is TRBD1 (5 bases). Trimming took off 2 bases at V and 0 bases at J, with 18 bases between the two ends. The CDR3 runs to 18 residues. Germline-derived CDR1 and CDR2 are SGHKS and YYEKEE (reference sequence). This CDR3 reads CASSLRVSDRNSNQPQHF. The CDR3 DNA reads TGTGCCAGCAGCTTAAGGGTATCCGACAGAAATAGCAATCAGCCCCAGCATTTT.

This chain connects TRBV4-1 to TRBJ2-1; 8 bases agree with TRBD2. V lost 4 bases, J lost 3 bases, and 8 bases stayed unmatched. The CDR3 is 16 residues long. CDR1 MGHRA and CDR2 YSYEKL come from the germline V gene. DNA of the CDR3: TGCGCCAGCAGCCCCCTGTATAGCGGGAACTACAATGAGCAGTTCTTC. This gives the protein CASSPLYSGNYNEQFF.

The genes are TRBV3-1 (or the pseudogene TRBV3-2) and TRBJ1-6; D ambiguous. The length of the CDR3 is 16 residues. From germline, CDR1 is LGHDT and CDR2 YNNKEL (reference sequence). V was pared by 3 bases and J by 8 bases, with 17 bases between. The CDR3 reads CASSHQLGQRDSPLHF. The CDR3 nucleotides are TGTGCCAGCAGCCACCAACTCGGTCAACGGGATTCACCCCTCCACTTT.

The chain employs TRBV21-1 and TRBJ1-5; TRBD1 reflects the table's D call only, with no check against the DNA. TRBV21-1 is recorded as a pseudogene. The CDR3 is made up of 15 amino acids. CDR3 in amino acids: CASARDRVSNQPQHF. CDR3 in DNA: TGTGCCAGCGCCCGGGACAGGGTTAGCAATCAGCCCCAGCATTTT.

The chain's CDR3 is CASSLSSSGGLDTQYF. The CDR3 region has the DNA TGTGCCAGCAGTTTATCATCCAGCGGAGGGTTGGATACGCAGTATTTT. This chain links TRBV27 with TRBJ2-3; perhaps TRBD2 as D (6 bases). V gave up 0 bases and J gave up 6 bases, with 16 bases separating them. The CDR3 is 16 residues long. Per the germline V gene, CDR1 is MNHEY and CDR2 is SMNVEV (reference sequence).